This TCR beta chain is from a study of blood T cells in healthy people across ages (dated by TCRdb to the mid-2010s). About the study as a whole: In model experiments, roughly one uniquely barcoded TCR beta cDNA molecule per two T cells was captured by template switching. To track age-related changes in TCR beta repertoire diversity, the study relied on deep sequencing normalized with unique cDNA molecular identifiers. The study analyzed two additional independent replicas of 1 million unique cDNA reads from the same blood draw for two donors, one aged 18 to 30 and one aged 80 or older. To avoid experimental bias, donors of different ages were randomly spread across the sequencing lanes. The donors were split into four age groups: young (average 16 years), middle-aged (over 35), aged (roughly 65) and long-lived (about 82). The study at large found these results: Estimates of total diversity based on one million sequenced T cells were regarded as lower bounds and as underestimates. The long-lived group showed more naive CD4+ T cells, fewer expanded clones and increased TCR diversity than the aged group, suggesting age selection. Conclusive comparison of naive and antigen-experienced compartments was prevented by the profiling of bulk unsorted PBMCs. Because the CMV infection status of the donors was unknown, age-related changes in expanded clonotypes may potentially have been confounded. As age increased, observed TCR beta diversity per million T cells dropped in a roughly linear way, and a significant reduction was already evident by age roughly 40. A strong correlation was found between observed TCR beta diversity and the percentage of naive T cells measured by flow cytometry.

The donors were a few dozen Caucasian individuals from Russia, aged roughly 6 to 100 years, who were systemically healthy. Roughly 11 milliliters of peripheral blood were drawn from each donor into EDTA-treated Vacutainer tubes. PBMCs were isolated by Ficoll-Paque density-gradient centrifugation, with at least 6.5 million obtained per sample. Trizol reagent was used to extract total RNA from PBMCs, with at least 5.5 micrograms per sample. For every donor, flow cytometry on a PBMC aliquot measured the percentage of naive CD45RAhigh/CD27high T cells. Libraries were built with 5' RACE. TCRdb lists the instrument as Illumina HiSeq 2500. The second PCR ran for about 7 to 11 cycles and used a J-beta primer mix along with a sample-barcoded 5' primer. Each TCR beta cDNA molecule received a unique molecular identifier from a template-switch 5' adaptor carrying 12 random nucleotides. At least 2.5 million CDR3-containing paired-end reads were obtained from each sample. All of the RNA was converted into first-strand cDNA using the Mint cDNA synthesis kit, with a TRBC-specific oligonucleotide serving as the primer. Following uracil-DNA glycosylase treatment, all cDNA underwent a first 18-cycle PCR with the universal primers M1SS and BC2_uni_R. Under the source paper's analysis protocol: Each sample was normalized by randomly selecting 1 million high-quality reads, each carrying a distinct molecular identifier. Reads sharing molecular identifiers were discarded rather than binned into consensus sequences. CDR3 identification, clonotype clustering and error correction used MiTCR with a Q25 quality threshold and the strictest error-elimination algorithm. A nonparametric unseen species model with Euler transformation was used to estimate a lower bound on total TCR beta diversity. TCRdb reanalyzed the raw reads on its own, using fastp at Q25 for trimming and MiXCR for clone calling, and kept in-frame beta chains. Each record represents a unique CDR3 protein, reported with the most common genes and DNA among its rows. The V and J calls shown here were made by TCRdb, not taken from the authors' results. For this sample the table gives roughly 680,000 distinct CDR3 sequences, of which roughly 50% were detected only once. Of the sample, 30% to 40% is held by the ten largest clones.

The germline V gene supplies CDR1 SGHDT and CDR2 YYEEEE. CDR3 length: 16 amino acids, cysteine to phenylalanine. Only the CDR3 region is kept as DNA, spanning 48 bases read in frame from base 1. Remarks on this clonotype: Its target antigen remains unknown. Base qualities are not provided; no much larger clone lies one nucleotide away.

This sequence was found in an older woman in good health. The chain uses TRBV5-6 and TRBJ2-4, with 14 bases matching TRBD2. The J call is doubtful: the DNA matches TRBJ2-7 better. Input material: blood. The CDR3 reads as follows: CASSLLLGLAGGEQYF. At the DNA level, the sequence is TGTGCCAGCAGCTTGTTGTTAGGACTAGCGGGAGGCGAGCAGTACTTC.